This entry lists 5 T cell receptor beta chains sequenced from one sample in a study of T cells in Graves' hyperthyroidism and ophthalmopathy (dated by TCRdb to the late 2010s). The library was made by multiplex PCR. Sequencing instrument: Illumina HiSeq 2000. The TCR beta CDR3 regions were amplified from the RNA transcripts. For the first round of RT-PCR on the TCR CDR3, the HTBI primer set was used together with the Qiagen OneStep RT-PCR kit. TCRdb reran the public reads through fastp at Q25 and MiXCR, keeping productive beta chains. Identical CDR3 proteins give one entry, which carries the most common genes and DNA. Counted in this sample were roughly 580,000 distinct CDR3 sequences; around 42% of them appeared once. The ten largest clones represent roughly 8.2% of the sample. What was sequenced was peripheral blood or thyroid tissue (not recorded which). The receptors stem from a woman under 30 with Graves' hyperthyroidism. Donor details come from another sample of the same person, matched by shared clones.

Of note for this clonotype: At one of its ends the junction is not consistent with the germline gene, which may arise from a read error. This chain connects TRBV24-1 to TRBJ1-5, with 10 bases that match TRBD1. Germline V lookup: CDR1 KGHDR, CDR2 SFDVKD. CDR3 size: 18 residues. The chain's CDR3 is CATSGRDRGYSPNQPQNF. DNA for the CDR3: TGTGCCACCAGTGGTAGGGACAGGGGTTATTCACCGAATCAGCCCCAGAATTTT.

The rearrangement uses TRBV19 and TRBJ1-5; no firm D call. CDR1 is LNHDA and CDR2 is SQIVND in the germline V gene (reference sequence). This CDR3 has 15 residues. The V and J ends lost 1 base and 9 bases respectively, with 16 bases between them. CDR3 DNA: TGTGCCAGTAGTATAGCAACGGTCGGGGTGATGCCCCAGCATTTT. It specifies CASSIATVGVMPQHF.

The CDR3, as DNA: TGTGCCACCAGCAGCGGACTAGCGGGAGGTCTGCGAGAGACCCAGTACTTC. Protein product: CATSSGLAGGLRETQYF. The genes are TRBV15 and TRBJ2-5; 14 bases are a match to TRBD2. From germline, CDR1 is LNHNV and CDR2 YYDKDF (reference sequence). The CDR3 has 17 residues. V was pared by 3 bases and J by 4 bases, with 7 bases of the junction left unmatched.

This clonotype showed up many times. The CDR3 here is CSVEQQGTNYGYTF. The CDR3 DNA is TGCAGCGTTGAACAACAGGGGACCAACTATGGCTACACCTTC. This chain links TRBV29-1 with TRBJ1-2; 7 bases are shared with TRBD1. Germline V lookup: CDR1 SQVTM, CDR2 ANQGSEA. J lost 2 bases, V lost 2 bases, and 5 bases had no gene match. This CDR3 contains 14 residues. The full variable domain, in which reference TRBV29-1 and TRBJ1-2 provide the parts outside the CDR3, is SAVISQKPSRDICQRGTSLTIQCQVDSQVTMMFWYRQQPGQSLTLIATANQGSEATYESGFVIDKFPISRPNLTFSTLTVSNMSPEDSSIYLCSVEQQGTNYGYTFGSGTRLTVV.

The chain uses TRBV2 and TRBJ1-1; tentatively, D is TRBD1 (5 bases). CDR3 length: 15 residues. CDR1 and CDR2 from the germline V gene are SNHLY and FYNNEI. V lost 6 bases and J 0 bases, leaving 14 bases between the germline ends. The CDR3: CASRPPGRLNTEAFF. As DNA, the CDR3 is TGTGCCAGCAGACCGCCGGGACGGTTGAACACTGAAGCTTTCTTT.